This T cell receptor beta chain originates from a study of T cells in Graves' hyperthyroidism and ophthalmopathy. RNA transcripts gave rise to amplified TCR beta CDR3 regions. The HTBI set primed first-round TCR CDR3 RT-PCR. TCRdb reprocessed the multiplex PCR reads with MiXCR, giving one entry per CDR3 protein. The sample has about 640,000 distinct CDR3 sequences; 20% to 25% are singletons. Investigators excluded patients with uncontrolled infection, other autoimmune disease, pregnancy or lactation. The CDR3 has 14 amino acids. Germline CDR1 LGHDT, CDR2 YNNKEL (reference sequence). Trimming removed 0 bases at V and 0 bases at J, with 5 bases between. This clonotype was recorded many times.

Sequencing was done on a sample of blood. The sequence derives from a man younger than 45 with Graves' ophthalmopathy. The chain has TRBV3-1 and TRBJ1-1, with unresolved D. CDR3 sequence: CASSQDRMNTEAFF. The CDR3 nucleotides are TGTGCCAGCAGCCAAGACAGAATGAACACTGAAGCTTTCTTT.